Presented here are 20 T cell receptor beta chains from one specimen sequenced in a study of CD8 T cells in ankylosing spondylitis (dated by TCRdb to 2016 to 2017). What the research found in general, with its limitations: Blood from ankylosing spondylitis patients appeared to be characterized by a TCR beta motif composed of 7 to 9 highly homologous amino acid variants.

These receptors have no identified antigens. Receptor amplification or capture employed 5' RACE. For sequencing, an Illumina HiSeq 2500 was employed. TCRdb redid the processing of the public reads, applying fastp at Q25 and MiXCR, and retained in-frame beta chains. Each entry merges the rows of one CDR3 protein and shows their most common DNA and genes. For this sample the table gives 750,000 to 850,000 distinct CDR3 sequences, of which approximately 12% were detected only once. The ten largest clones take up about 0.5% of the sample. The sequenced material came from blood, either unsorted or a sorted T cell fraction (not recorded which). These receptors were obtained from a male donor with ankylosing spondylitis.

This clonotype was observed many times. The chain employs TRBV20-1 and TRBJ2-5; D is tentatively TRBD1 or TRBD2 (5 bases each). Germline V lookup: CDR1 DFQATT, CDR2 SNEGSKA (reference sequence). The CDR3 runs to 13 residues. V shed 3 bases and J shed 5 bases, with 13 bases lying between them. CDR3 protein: CSASWGFMETQYF. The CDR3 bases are TGCAGTGCTAGTTGGGGGTTTATGGAGACCCAGTACTTC.

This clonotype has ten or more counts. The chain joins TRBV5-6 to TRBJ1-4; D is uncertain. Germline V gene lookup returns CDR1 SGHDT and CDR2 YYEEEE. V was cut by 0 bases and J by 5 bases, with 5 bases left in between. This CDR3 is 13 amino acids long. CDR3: CASSLGRNEKLFF. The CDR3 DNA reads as TGTGCCAGCAGCTTGGGACGGAATGAAAAACTGTTTTTT.

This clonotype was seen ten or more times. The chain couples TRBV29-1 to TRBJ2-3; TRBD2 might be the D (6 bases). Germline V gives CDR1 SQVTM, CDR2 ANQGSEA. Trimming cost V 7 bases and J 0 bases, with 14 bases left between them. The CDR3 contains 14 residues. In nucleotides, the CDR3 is TGCAGCGCCCTCCCGGGGACTAGCACAGATACGCAGTATTTT. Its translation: CSALPGTSTDTQYF.

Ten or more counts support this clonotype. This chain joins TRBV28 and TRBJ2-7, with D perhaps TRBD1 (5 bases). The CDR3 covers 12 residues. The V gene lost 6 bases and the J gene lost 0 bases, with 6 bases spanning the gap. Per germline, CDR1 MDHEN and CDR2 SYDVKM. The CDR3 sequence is CASRRGSYEQYF. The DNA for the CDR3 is TGTGCCAGCAGAAGGGGCTCCTACGAGCAGTACTTC.

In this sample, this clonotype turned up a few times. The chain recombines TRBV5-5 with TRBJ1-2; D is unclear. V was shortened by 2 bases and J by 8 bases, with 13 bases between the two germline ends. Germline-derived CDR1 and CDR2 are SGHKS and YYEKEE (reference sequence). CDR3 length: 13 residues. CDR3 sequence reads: CASSFSWGVGYTF. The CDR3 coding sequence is TGTGCCAGCAGCTTTTCATGGGGAGTCGGCTACACCTTC.

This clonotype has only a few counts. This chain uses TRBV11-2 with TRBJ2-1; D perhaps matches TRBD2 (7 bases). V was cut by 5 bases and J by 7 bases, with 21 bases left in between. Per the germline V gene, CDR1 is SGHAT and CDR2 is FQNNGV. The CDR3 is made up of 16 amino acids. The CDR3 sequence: CASSNMGGGSRNEQFF. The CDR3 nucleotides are TGTGCCAGCAGCAATATGGGGGGCGGGAGTAGGAATGAGCAGTTCTTC.

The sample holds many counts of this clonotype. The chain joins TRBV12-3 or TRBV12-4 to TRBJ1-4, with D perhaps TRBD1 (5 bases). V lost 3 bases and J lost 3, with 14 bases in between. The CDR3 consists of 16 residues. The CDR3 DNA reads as TGTGCCAGCAGTTTCAGTCCAGGGCGGGCTAATGAAAAACTGTTTTTT. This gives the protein CASSFSPGRANEKLFF.

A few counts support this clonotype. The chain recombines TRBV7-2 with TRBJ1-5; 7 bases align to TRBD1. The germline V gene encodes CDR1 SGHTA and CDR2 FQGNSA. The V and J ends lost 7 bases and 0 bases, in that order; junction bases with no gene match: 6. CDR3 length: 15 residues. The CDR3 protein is CASNAQGFSNQPQHF. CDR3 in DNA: TGTGCCAGCAACGCACAGGGGTTTAGCAATCAGCCCCAGCATTTT.

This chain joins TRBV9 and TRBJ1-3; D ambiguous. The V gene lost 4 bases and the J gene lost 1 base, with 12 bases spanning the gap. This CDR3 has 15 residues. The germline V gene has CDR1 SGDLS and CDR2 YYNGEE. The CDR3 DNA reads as TGTGCCAGCAGCATATCCGTGGGTTCTGGAAACACCATATATTTT. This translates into CASSISVGSGNTIYF.

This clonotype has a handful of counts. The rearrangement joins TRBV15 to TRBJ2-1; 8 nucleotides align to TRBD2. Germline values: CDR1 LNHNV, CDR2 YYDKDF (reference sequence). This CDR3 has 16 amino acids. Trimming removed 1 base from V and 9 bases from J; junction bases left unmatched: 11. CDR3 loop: CATSRAGGLYGGEQFF. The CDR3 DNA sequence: TGTGCCACCAGCAGAGCGGGGGGGCTCTACGGGGGTGAGCAGTTCTTC.

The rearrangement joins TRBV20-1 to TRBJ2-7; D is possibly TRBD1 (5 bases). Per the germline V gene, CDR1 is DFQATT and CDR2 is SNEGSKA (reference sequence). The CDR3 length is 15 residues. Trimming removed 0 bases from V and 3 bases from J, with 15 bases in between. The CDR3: CSARDPRAGNYEQYF. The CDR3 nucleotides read TGCAGTGCTAGAGACCCACGGGCAGGGAACTACGAGCAGTACTTC.

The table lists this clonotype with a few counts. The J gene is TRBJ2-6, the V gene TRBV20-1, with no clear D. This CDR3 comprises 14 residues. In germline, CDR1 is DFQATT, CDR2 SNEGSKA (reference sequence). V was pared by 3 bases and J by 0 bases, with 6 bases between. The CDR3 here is CSASFSSGANVLTF. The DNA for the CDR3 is TGCAGTGCTAGCTTTAGCTCTGGGGCCAACGTCCTGACTTTC.

In nucleotides, the CDR3 is TGTGCCAGCGGCCGGGCGCGGGGGACTGAAGCTTTCTTT. Protein sequence: CASGRARGTEAFF. The rearrangement links TRBV7-9 to TRBJ1-1, with a possible D match to TRBD1 (5 bases). Deletions cut 8 bases from V and 5 bases from J, with 15 bases between. Germline V gene data show CDR1 as SEHNR and CDR2 as FQNEAQ (reference sequence). This CDR3 region has 13 residues. Together with reference TRBV7-9 and TRBJ1-1, the CDR3 gives the full variable domain: DTGVSQNPRHKITKRGQNVTFRCDPISEHNRLYWYRQTLGQGPEFLTYFQNEAQLEKSRLLSDRFSAERPKGSFSTLEIQRTEQGDSAMYLCASGRARGTEAFFGQGTRLTVV.

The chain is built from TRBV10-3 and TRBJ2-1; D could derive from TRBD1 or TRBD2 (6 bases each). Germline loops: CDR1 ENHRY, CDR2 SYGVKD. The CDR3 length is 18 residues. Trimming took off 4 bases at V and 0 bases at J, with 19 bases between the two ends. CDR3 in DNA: TGTGCCATCAGTGCTACAGTGGGGGGCGGAAGCTCCTACAATGAGCAGTTCTTC. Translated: CAISATVGGGSSYNEQFF.

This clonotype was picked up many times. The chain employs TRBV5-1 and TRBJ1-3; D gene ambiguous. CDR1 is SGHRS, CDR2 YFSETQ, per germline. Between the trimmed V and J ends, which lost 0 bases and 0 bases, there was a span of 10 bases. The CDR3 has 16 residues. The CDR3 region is CASSLGHLSSGNTIYF. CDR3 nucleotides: TGCGCCAGCAGCTTGGGCCACTTAAGCTCTGGAAACACCATATATTTT. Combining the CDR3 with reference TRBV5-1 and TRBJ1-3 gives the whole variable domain KAGVTQTPRYLIKTRGQQVTLSCSPISGHRSVSWYQQTPGQGLQFLFEYFSETQRNKGNFPGRFSGRQFSNSRSEMNVSTLELGDSALYLCASSLGHLSSGNTIYFGEGSWLTVV.

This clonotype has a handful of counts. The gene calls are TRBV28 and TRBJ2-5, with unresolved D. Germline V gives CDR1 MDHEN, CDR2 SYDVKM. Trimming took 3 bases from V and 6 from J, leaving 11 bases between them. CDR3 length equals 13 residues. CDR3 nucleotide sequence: TGTGCCAGCAGTTTGGAAGGGAAGAAGACCCAGTACTTC. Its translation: CASSLEGKKTQYF.

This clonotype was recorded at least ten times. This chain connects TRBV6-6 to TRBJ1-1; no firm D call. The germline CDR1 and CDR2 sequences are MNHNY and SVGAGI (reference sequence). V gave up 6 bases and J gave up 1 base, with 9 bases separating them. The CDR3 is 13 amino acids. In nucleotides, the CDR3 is TGTGCCAGCAGCTTGCCACCGAACACTGAAGCTTTCTTT. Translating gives CASSLPPNTEAFF.

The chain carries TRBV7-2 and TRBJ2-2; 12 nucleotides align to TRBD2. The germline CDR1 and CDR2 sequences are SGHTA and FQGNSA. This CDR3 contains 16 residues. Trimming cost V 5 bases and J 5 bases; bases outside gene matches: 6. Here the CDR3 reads CASSPWTSGETGELFF. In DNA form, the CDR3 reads TGTGCCAGCAGCCCGTGGACTAGCGGGGAGACCGGGGAGCTGTTTTTT.

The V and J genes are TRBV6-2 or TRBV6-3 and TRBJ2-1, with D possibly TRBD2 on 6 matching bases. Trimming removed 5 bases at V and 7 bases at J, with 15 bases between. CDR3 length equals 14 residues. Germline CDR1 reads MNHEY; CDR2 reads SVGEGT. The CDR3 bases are TGTGCCAGCAGTCTTAGGAGGGCTTTGAATGAGCAGTTCTTC. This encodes CASSLRRALNEQFF.

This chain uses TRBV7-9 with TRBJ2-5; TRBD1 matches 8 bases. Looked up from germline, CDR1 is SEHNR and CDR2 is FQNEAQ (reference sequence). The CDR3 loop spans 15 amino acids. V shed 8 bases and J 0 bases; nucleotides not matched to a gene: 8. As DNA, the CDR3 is TGTGCCAGCCAGACCGGACAGGGCTACCAAGAGACCCAGTACTTC. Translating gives CASQTGQGYQETQYF.